This T cell receptor beta chain was recorded in a study of shared clonotypes between healthy human individuals. Study-level background: Three plates were used per donor for CD4 naive, three for CD4 memory, two for CD8 naive and one for CD8 memory.

CD8 cells classed as naive were CD45RO-negative and positively selected for CCR7, excluding terminally differentiated effector memory CD45RA+ cells. A word on this clone: Its target is unknown.

The table came from immunoSEQ multiplex PCR; TCRdb's copy has only in-frame clones and leaves some out. The sample lists about 680,000 clones, 92% seen once, with nearly 25% in the top ten. The V segment lost 5 bases and the J segment 8 bases; nucleotides outside the gene matches: 2. This CDR3 is built from 12 residues. In germline, CDR1 is SGHAT, CDR2 FQNNGV. Study results and caveats: Represented genetic and exposure-history diversity was restricted by having few donors. Sharing of clonotypes among donors was expected to vary with sequencing depth.

This TCR was sampled from a man aged 25-45 years in good health. Sequenced: naive CD8+ T cells sorted from blood. J is TRBJ1-4 and V is TRBV11-2; 7 nucleotides line up with TRBD1. The CDR3 loop reads CASSLDREKLFF. CDR3 in DNA: TGTGCCAGCAGCCTGGACAGGGAAAAACTGTTTTTT.